This is a list of T cell receptor beta chains from one sample in a study of beta chain features in type 1 diabetes. Clones were sequenced by immunoSEQ multiplex PCR, and TCRdb holds only the in-frame ones, with some missing. Altogether around 330,000 clones are present, about 10% being singletons, with the ten largest covering 0.015% to 0.02%. Sequencing was carried out using naive CD4+ T cells from blood. These receptors were collected from a woman aged 30 to 39 in good health. The CDR3 runs from the conserved cysteine through the conserved F or W. The D gene is left open where the match is weak. Clone size is shown for a subset of rows, as once, few, many or a class of expanded clone.

>-|13|TRBJ1-5|TRBV29-1|TRBD1
TGCAGCGTTGAGACAGGGGGAAATCAGCCCCAGCATTTT
CSVETGGNQPQHF
>-|16|TRBJ2-1|TRBV28|TRBD1
TGTGCCAGCAGTCATACCGGGACAGGGTCCTACAATGAGCAGTTCTTC
CASSHTGTGSYNEQFF
>-|17|TRBJ2-3|TRBV12-5|-
TGTGCTAGTGGTTTGGTACTTGGAGGGAGTCGTCTGGGTACGCAGTATTTT
CASGLVLGGSRLGTQYF
>-|11|TRBJ2-7|TRBV11-2|-
TGTGCCAGCAGCTTGCAGGGCGAGCAGTACTTC
CASSLQGEQYF
>few|15|TRBJ2-5|TRBV6-1|-
TGTGCCAGCAGTGTAACCGGGAGCGTAGCAGAGACCCAGTACTTC
CASSVTGSVAETQYF
>-|13|TRBJ1-4|TRBV5-4|-
TGTGCCAGCAGCTTCGTGGGGGCTGAAAAACTGTTTTTT
CASSFVGAEKLFF
>few|15|TRBJ2-1|TRBV19|TRBD2
TGTGCCAGTAGTACGACGGGAGGGCCTCGGAGTGAGCAGTTCTTC
CASSTTGGPRSEQFF
>-|16|TRBJ2-7|TRBV6-5|-
TGTGCCAGCAGTTACTCCCGAAGGGGGTGGGCCTACGAGCAGTACTTC
CASSYSRRGWAYEQYF
>-|13|TRBJ2-7|TRBV7-9|-
TGTGCCAGCAGCTTCTTAACAGGCTACGAGCAGTACTTC
CASSFLTGYEQYF
>few|14|TRBJ2-1|TRBV6-5|-
TGTGCCAGCAGTTATACTGGAGGGCCGAGTGAGCAGTTCTTC
CASSYTGGPSEQFF
>-|15|TRBJ2-5|TRBV28|TRBD2
TGTGCCAGCATTCCCCCGGGGGGGTACCAAGAGACCCAGTACTTC
CASIPPGGYQETQYF
>-|14|TRBJ1-5|TRBV7-9|-
TGTGCCAGCAGCCAAGGACAAACTCTTCAGCCCCAGCATTTT
CASSQGQTLQPQHF
>-|17|TRBJ2-6|TRBV7-3|-
TGTGCCAGCAGCTTAGGGGTGGGGCTCGCTGGGGCCAACGTCCTGACTTTC
CASSLGVGLAGANVLTF
>few|14|TRBJ2-5|TRBV19|TRBD2
TGTGCCAGTACGCAGACTAGCGGGAGAGAGACCCAGTACTTC
CASTQTSGRETQYF
>few|15|TRBJ2-3|TRBV7-9|-
TGTGCCAGCAGCCCCGGGGTGGCGCAGACAGATACGCAGTATTTT
CASSPGVAQTDTQYF
>-|13|TRBJ1-5|TRBV30|-
TGTGCCTGGAGTAACGGGGGTGATCAGCCCCAGCATTTT
CAWSNGGDQPQHF
>few|14|TRBJ2-7|TRBV9|TRBD2
TGTGCCAGCAGCCGCGCGGGAGGGAGCTACGAGCAGTACTTC
CASSRAGGSYEQYF
>-|13|TRBJ2-5|TRBV30|TRBD1
TGTGCCTGGGGGAATGGACAGGGGCGAGAGCAGTACTTC
CAWGNGQGREQYF
>-|15|TRBJ2-7|TRBV15|TRBD1
TGTGCCACCAGCAGAGATGGGGGACAGTCCTACGAGCAGTACTTC
CATSRDGGQSYEQYF
>-|13|TRBJ2-1|TRBV30|-
TGTGCCTGGAGTGTAGGGGGGGGCAATGAGCAGTTCTTC
CAWSVGGGNEQFF
>few|16|TRBJ1-1|TRBV5-1|-
TGCGCCAGCAGCCCCATCCCCACAGGGATGAACACTGAAGCTTTCTTT
CASSPIPTGMNTEAFF
>-|13|TRBJ2-7|TRBV4-2|-
TGTGCCAGCAGCCAAGGGAACAGGTACGAGCAGTACTTC
CASSQGNRYEQYF
>few|17|TRBJ2-2|TRBV18|TRBD2
TGTGCCAGCTCACCTCTATCTTGGACTAGCGGAACCGGGGAGCTGTTTTTT
CASSPLSWTSGTGELFF
>few|13|TRBJ1-2|TRBV19|-
TGTGCCAGTAGCGAGACAGGTGACTATGGCTACACCTTC
CASSETGDYGYTF
>-|15|TRBJ2-1|TRBV29-1|TRBD2
TGCAGCGTAGCCGGGACTAGCGGGATATTGGTTGAGCAGTTCTTC
CSVAGTSGILVEQFF
>-|16|TRBJ2-1|TRBV10-3|TRBD2
TGTGCCATCAGTGAGTCGCGTAGCGGGACTCACAATGAGCAGTTCTTC
CAISESRSGTHNEQFF
>-|16|TRBJ2-7|TRBV25-1|TRBD1
TGTGCCAGCAGTGATCTAGGGACAGGGGCGCTCTACGAGCAGTACTTC
CASSDLGTGALYEQYF